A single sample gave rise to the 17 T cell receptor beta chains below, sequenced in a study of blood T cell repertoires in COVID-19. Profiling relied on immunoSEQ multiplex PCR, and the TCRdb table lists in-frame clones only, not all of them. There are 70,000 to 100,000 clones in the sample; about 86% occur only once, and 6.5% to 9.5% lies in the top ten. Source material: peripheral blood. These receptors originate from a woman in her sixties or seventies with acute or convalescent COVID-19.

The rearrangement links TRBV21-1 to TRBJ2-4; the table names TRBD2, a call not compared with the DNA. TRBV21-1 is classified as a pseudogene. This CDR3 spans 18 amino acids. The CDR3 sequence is CASRRERSPRRAKNIQYF. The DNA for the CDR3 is TGTGCCAGCAGGAGGGAGAGGTCTCCACGTCGAGCCAAAAACATTCAGTACTTC.

As DNA, the CDR3 is TGTGCCAGTAGTAGGAGACTAGCGGGCTTAGACAATGAGCAGTTCTTC. The encoded protein is CASSRRLAGLDNEQFF. The rearrangement joins TRBV19 to TRBJ2-1; TRBD2 matches at 10 bases. In germline, CDR1 is LNHDA, CDR2 SQIVND (reference sequence). V shed 4 bases, J shed 5 bases, and the junction held 8 bases outside the gene matches. This CDR3 contains 16 residues.

The CDR3 nucleotides are TGTGCCATCAGTGGGGGCTACTCTGGAAACACCATATATTTT. Residues: CAISGGYSGNTIYF. The chain recombines TRBV10-3 with TRBJ1-3, with TRBD1 as a possible D gene (5 bases). V dropped 4 bases and J dropped 0 bases, with 7 bases sitting between them. This CDR3 contains 14 residues. Germline-derived CDR1 and CDR2 are ENHRY and SYGVKD.

The CDR3 protein is CASSSRRLTSGPRNEQFF. The CDR3 DNA follows: TGTGCCAGCAGCTCGCGGAGATTGACTAGCGGGCCCCGCAATGAGCAGTTCTTC. This chain connects TRBV7-6 to TRBJ2-1; TRBD2 matches at 10 bases. Germline lookup yields CDR1 SGHVS and CDR2 FNYEAQ. The V gene end was trimmed by 4 bases and the J gene end by 6 bases; junction bases not matched to a gene: 15. CDR3 length: 18 residues. The entire variable domain, with the rest obtained from reference TRBV7-6 and TRBJ2-1, is as follows: GAGVSQSPRYKVTKRGQDVALRCDPISGHVSLYWYRQALGQGPEFLTYFNYEAQQDKSGLPNDRFSAERPEGSISTLTIQRTEQRDSAMYRCASSSRRLTSGPRNEQFFGPGTRLTVL.

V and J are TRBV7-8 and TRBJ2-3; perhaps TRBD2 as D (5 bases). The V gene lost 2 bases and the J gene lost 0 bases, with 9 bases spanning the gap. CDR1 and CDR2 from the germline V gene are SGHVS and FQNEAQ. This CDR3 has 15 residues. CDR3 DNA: TGTGCCAGCAGCTTAATGGGCGGGAGCACAGATACGCAGTATTTT. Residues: CASSLMGGSTDTQYF.

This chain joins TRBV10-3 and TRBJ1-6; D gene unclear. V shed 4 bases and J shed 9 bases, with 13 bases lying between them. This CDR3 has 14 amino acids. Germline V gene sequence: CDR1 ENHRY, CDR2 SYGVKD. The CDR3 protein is CAISGPSGSSPLHF. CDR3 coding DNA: TGTGCCATCAGTGGCCCCAGCGGTAGTTCACCCCTCCACTTT.

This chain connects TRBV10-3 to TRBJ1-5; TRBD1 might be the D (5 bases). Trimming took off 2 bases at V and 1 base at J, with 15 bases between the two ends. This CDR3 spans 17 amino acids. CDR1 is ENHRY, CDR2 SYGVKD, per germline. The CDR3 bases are TGTGCCATCAGTGAGAGGACGGGGGGACCCAGCAATCAGCCCCAGCATTTT. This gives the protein CAISERTGGPSNQPQHF.

The CDR3 region has the DNA TGTGCCAGCTATGATCAGGGAGGGCAGTTCTTC. Its protein is CASYDQGGQFF. The chain carries TRBV28 and TRBJ2-1; TRBD2 is a possible D gene (6 bases). The CDR3 runs to 11 residues. Germline CDR1 and CDR2: MDHEN and SYDVKM. Trimming cost V 8 bases and J 12 bases, with 14 bases left between them.

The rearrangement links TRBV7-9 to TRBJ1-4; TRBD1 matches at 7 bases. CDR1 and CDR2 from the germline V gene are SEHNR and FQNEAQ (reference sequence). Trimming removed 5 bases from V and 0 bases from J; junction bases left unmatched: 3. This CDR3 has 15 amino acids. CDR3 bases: TGTGCCAGCAGCAAACAGGGGCCAACTAATGAAAAACTGTTTTTT. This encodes CASSKQGPTNEKLFF.

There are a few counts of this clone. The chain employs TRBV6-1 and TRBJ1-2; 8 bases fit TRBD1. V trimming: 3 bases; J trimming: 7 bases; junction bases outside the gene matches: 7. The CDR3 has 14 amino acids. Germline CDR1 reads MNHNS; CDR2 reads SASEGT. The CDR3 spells CASSEATGVRGYTF. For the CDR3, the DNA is TGTGCCAGCAGTGAGGCGACAGGGGTACGTGGCTACACCTTC.

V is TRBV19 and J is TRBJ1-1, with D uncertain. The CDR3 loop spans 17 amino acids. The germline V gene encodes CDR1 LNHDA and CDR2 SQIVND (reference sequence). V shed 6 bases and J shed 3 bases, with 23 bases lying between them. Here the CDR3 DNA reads TGTGCCAGTAGCCGAACCCCCAGCAGCACAGCCCACACTGAAGCTTTCTTT. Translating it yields CASSRTPSSTAHTEAFF. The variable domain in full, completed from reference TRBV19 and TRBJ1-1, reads DGGITQSPKYLFRKEGQNVTLSCEQNLNHDAMYWYRQDPGQGLRLIYYSQIVNDFQKGDIAEGYSVSREKKESFPLTVTSAQKNPTAFYLCASSRTPSSTAHTEAFFGQGTRLTVV.

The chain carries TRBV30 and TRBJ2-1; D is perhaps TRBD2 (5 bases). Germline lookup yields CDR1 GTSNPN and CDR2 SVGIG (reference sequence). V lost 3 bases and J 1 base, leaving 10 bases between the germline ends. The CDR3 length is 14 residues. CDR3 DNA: TGTGCCTGGAGCCGTCGAGGGTCCTACAATGAGCAGTTCTTC. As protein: CAWSRRGSYNEQFF.

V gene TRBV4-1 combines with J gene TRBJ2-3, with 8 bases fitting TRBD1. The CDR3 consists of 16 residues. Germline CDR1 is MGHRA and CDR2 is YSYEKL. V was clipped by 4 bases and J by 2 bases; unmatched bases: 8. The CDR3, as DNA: TGCGCCAGCAGCCCCACCAGGGGGCCCCTCACAGATACGCAGTATTTT. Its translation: CASSPTRGPLTDTQYF.

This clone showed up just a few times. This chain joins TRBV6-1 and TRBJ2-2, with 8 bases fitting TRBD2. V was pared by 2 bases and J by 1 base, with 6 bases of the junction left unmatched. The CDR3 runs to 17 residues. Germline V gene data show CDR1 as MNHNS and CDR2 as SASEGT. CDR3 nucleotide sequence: TGTGCCAGCAGTGAATTTGTGAGCGGGGGGAACACCGGGGAGCTGTTTTTT. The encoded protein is CASSEFVSGGNTGELFF.

The CDR3 DNA reads TGTGCCAGCAGCTTGGCCGGGTCCTACAATGAGCAGTTCTTC. Translated: CASSLAGSYNEQFF. The chain couples TRBV5-4 to TRBJ2-1; no firm D call. The CDR3 extends over 14 amino acids. The V gene's germline CDR1 is SGHNT and CDR2 YYREEE (reference sequence). The V gene lost 0 bases and the J gene lost 1 base, with 5 bases spanning the gap.

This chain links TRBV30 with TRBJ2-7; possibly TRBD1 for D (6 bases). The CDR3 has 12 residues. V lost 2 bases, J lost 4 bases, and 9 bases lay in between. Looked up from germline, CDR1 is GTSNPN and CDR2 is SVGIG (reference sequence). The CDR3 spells CAWSLQGYEQYF. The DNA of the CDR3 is TGTGCCTGGAGTTTACAGGGTTACGAGCAGTACTTC.

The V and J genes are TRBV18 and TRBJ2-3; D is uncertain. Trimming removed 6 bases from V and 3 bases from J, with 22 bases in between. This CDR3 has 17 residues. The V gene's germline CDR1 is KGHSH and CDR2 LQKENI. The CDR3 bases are TGTGCCAGCTCCCCCGTTGAGGCGGCTGTTCGAACAGATACGCAGTATTTT. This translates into CASSPVEAAVRTDTQYF.